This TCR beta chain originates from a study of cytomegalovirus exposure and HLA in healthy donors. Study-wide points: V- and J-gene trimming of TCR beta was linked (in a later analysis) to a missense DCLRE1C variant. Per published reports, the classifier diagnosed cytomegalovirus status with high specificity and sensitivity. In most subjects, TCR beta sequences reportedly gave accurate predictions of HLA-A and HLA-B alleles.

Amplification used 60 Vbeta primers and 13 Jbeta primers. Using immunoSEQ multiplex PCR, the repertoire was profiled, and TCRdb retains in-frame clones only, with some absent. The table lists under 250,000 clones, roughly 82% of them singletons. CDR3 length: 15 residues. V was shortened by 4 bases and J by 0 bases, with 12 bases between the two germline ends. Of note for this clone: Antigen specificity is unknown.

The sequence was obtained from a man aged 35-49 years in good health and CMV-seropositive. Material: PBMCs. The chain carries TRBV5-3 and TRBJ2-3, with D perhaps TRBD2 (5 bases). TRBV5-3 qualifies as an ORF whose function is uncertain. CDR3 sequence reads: CARSGGCLSTDTQYF. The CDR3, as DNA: TGTGCCAGAAGCGGCGGGTGCCTCAGCACAGATACGCAGTATTTT.